A selection of T cell receptor beta chains follows, all from one sample in a study of blood T cell repertoires in COVID-19. Produced via immunoSEQ multiplex PCR; TCRdb's table is partial and in-frame only. The data show 50,000 to 60,000 clones, about 89% seen once. Sequencing was carried out using peripheral blood. These TCRs come from a man aged 60 to 69 with acute or convalescent COVID-19. Each CDR3 is given with its conserved first and last residue. The D gene is left open where the match is weak. Clone sizes are given selectively: once, few, many, or a class where the clone is expanded.

>TRBV4-2|TRBJ1-5|.|TRBD1
CASSQTGTGINQPQHF
TGTGCCAGCAGCCAGACAGGGACAGGGATTAATCAGCCCCAGCATTTT
>TRBV7-9|TRBJ2-7|.|TRBD1
CASSLGVDRARYEQYF
TGTGCCAGCAGCTTAGGCGTGGACAGGGCGCGATACGAGCAGTACTTC
>TRBV13|TRBJ1-2|.|TRBD1
CASSYSDRALGYTF
TGTGCCAGCAGCTACTCGGACAGGGCCCTTGGCTACACCTTC
>TRBV19|TRBJ2-2|.|.
CASSLSGRVTGELFF
TGTGCCAGTAGTCTTTCGGGCAGGGTCACCGGGGAGCTGTTTTTT
>TRBV4-2|TRBJ2-3|.|TRBD1
CASSQDRGTGKDTQYF
TGTGCCAGCAGCCAAGATCGCGGGACAGGGAAAGATACGCAGTATTTT
>TRBV29-1|TRBJ1-2|.|TRBD1
CSARTGTDGGYTF
TGCAGCGCGCGGACAGGGACTGACGGCGGCTACACCTTC
>TRBV18|TRBJ1-2|.|.
CASSPTISSYGYTF
TGTGCCAGCTCACCGACAATCAGTAGCTATGGCTACACCTTC
>TRBV9|TRBJ2-7|medium-sized|TRBD1
CASSRTGLSYEQYF
TGTGCCAGCAGCCGGACAGGTCTCTCCTACGAGCAGTACTTC
>TRBV29-1|TRBJ2-5|.|.
CSVERGTKETQYF
TGCAGCGTCGAGAGAGGGACAAAAGAGACCCAGTACTTC
>TRBV5-1|TRBJ1-6|.|.
CASSFYQDSPLHF
TGCGCCAGCAGCTTTTATCAGGATTCACCCCTCCACTTT
>TRBV5-5|TRBJ2-1|.|TRBD2
CASSLAVSGGGNEQFF
TGTGCCAGCAGCTTGGCGGTTAGCGGGGGAGGTAATGAGCAGTTCTTC
>TRBV5-4|TRBJ1-1|.|TRBD1
CASSKAEQGAKAFF
TGTGCCAGCAGCAAGGCGGAACAGGGGGCTAAAGCTTTCTTT
>TRBV4-1|TRBJ1-5|.|TRBD1
CASSPLLGQGNQPQHF
TGCGCCAGCAGCCCCCTTTTGGGACAGGGCAATCAGCCCCAGCATTTT
>TRBV27|TRBJ1-2|.|TRBD1
CASSRDRRAYGYTF
TGTGCCAGCAGTCGGGACAGAAGGGCCTATGGCTACACCTTC
>TRBV14|TRBJ1-6|.|TRBD1
CASSQVDRGDNSPLHF
TGTGCCAGCAGCCAAGTTGACAGGGGGGATAATTCACCCCTCCACTTT
>TRBV6-1|TRBJ1-3|.|.
CASSDEAFSGNTIYF
TGTGCCAGCAGTGATGAGGCCTTCTCTGGAAACACCATATATTTT
>TRBV18|TRBJ1-4|.|TRBD1
CASSDRGNEKLFF
TGTGCCAGCTCAGACAGGGGGAATGAAAAACTGTTTTTT
>TRBV7-8|TRBJ2-7|.|.
CASSLGTPSEQYF
TGTGCCAGCAGCTTGGGGACTCCTTCCGAGCAGTACTTC
>TRBV9|TRBJ2-3|.|.
CASSVGAPTITDTQYF
TGTGCCAGCAGCGTAGGGGCTCCAACAATCACAGATACGCAGTATTTT
>TRBV11-2|TRBJ2-7|.|.
CASSFGLYPYF
TGTGCCAGCAGCTTCGGACTTTATCCGTACTTC
>TRBV2|TRBJ1-4|few|.
CASSATETREKLFF
TGTGCCAGCAGCGCGACTGAGACCCGGGAAAAACTGTTTTTT
>TRBV15|TRBJ1-1|.|TRBD1
CATSRTGLNTEAFF
TGTGCCACCAGCCGGACAGGACTGAACACTGAAGCTTTCTTT
>TRBV6-8|TRBJ1-2|.|TRBD1
CASSYSKYSRQGDVGYGYTF
TGTGCCAGCAGTTACTCGAAGTACTCACGACAGGGGGACGTCGGCTATGGCTACACCTTC
>TRBV4-2|TRBJ1-1|.|TRBD1
CASSHGTGGRAITRDTEAFF
TGTGCCAGCAGCCACGGGACAGGGGGCCGGGCCATAACTCGCGACACTGAAGCTTTCTTT
>TRBV6-6|TRBJ2-1|.|TRBD2
CASSYGGLAGGNEQFF
TGTGCCAGCAGTTACGGGGGACTAGCGGGGGGCAATGAGCAGTTCTTC
>TRBV27|TRBJ2-2|.|.
CASSEVTNTGELFF
TGTGCCAGCAGTGAGGTGACGAACACCGGGGAGCTGTTTTTT
>TRBV5-1|TRBJ1-3|.|.
CASSPQGTGNTIYF
TGCGCCAGCAGCCCGCAGGGTACTGGAAACACCATATATTTT
>TRBV3-1/TRBV3-2|TRBJ2-1|.|.
CASSQRDNEQFF
TGTGCCAGCAGCCAACGCGACAATGAGCAGTTCTTC
>TRBV3-1/TRBV3-2|TRBJ2-3|.|.
CASSVQGIGTDTQYF
TGTGCCAGCAGCGTGCAGGGGATAGGCACAGATACGCAGTATTTT
>TRBV5-1|TRBJ2-1|once|.
CASSLQGKSPNNEQFF
TGCGCCAGCAGCTTACAGGGCAAGTCTCCGAACAATGAGCAGTTCTTC
>TRBV6-1|TRBJ1-5|.|.
CASSEFGQPQHF
TGTGCCAGCAGTGAATTCGGTCAGCCCCAGCATTTT
>TRBV14|TRBJ1-2|.|.
CASSQDGRAYGYTF
TGTGCCAGCAGCCAAGACGGCAGGGCCTATGGCTACACCTTC
>TRBV3-1/TRBV3-2|TRBJ2-2|.|.
CASSQGAQRVRTGELFF
TGTGCCAGCAGCCAAGGTGCCCAGCGGGTTAGGACCGGGGAGCTGTTTTTT
>TRBV20-1|TRBJ2-4|.|.
CSARPTGIQYF
TGCAGTGCCCGACCGACGGGCATTCAGTACTTC
>TRBV7-9|TRBJ1-4|.|.
CASSPPGRGNEKLFF
TGTGCCAGCAGCCCCCCTGGTCGGGGAAATGAAAAACTGTTTTTT
>TRBV19|TRBJ1-1|.|TRBD1
CASRRPGQGMNTEAFF
TGTGCCAGCCGTCGTCCGGGACAGGGGATGAACACTGAAGCTTTCTTT
>TRBV19|TRBJ1-3|.|.
CASTQAGGGNTIYF
TGTGCCAGTACCCAGGCGGGTGGCGGAAACACCATATATTTT
>TRBV10-2|TRBJ2-7|.|TRBD1
CASRGTGPPYEQYF
TGCGCCAGCCGAGGGACAGGTCCCCCCTACGAGCAGTACTTC
>TRBV18|TRBJ2-3|once|.
CASSPDRTSTDTQYF
TGTGCCAGCTCTCCGGACAGAACTAGCACAGATACGCAGTATTTT
>TRBV19|TRBJ1-5|.|TRBD1
CASRPGQGNQPQHF
TGTGCCAGTAGACCGGGACAGGGTAATCAGCCCCAGCATTTT
>TRBV7-8|TRBJ2-1|.|.
CASSLVDTYNEQFF
TGTGCCAGCAGCTTAGTGGACACCTACAATGAGCAGTTCTTC
>TRBV7-3|TRBJ2-5|.|.
CASSLTSRSQETQYF
TGTGCCAGCAGCTTAACGTCCAGATCCCAAGAGACCCAGTACTTC
>TRBV7-9|TRBJ1-4|.|.
CASSFNFGGSGEKLFF
TGTGCCAGCAGCTTCAACTTCGGAGGGTCGGGTGAAAAACTGTTTTTT
>TRBV7-9|TRBJ2-1|.|.
CASSSRGKSYNEQFF
TGTGCCAGCAGTTCCCGAGGGAAGTCCTACAATGAGCAGTTCTTC
>TRBV9|TRBJ2-7|.|TRBD1
CASSATGAYEQYF
TGTGCCAGCAGTGCCACAGGGGCCTACGAGCAGTACTTC
>TRBV27|TRBJ1-5|.|TRBD1
CASSKRTGVSNQPQHF
TGTGCCAGCAGTAAGCGGACAGGGGTAAGCAATCAGCCCCAGCATTTT
>TRBV18|TRBJ1-1|once|.
CASSSNSEGAFF
TGTGCCAGCTCATCCAACTCGGAGGGGGCTTTCTTT
>TRBV7-9|TRBJ1-3|.|TRBD1
CASSLVTGVGNTIYF
TGTGCCAGCAGCTTAGTCACAGGGGTCGGAAACACCATATATTTT
>TRBV6-2/TRBV6-3|TRBJ1-2|.|TRBD1
CASSSTGYHGYTF
TGTGCCAGCAGTTCGACAGGGTATCATGGCTACACCTTC
>TRBV30|TRBJ1-5|.|.
CAWSVGQGNQPQHF
TGTGCCTGGAGTGTAGGGCAGGGAAATCAGCCCCAGCATTTT
>TRBV15|TRBJ2-2|.|.
CATSRESRGELFF
TGTGCCACCAGCAGAGAAAGCCGGGGGGAGCTGTTTTTT
>TRBV3-1/TRBV3-2|TRBJ2-1|.|TRBD1
CASSQDSTGGYYNEQFF
TGTGCCAGCAGCCAAGACTCGACAGGGGGCTACTACAATGAGCAGTTCTTC
>TRBV4-1|TRBJ1-2|.|TRBD1
CASSQDLDRGRGYTF
TGCGCCAGCAGCCAAGATTTGGACAGGGGTAGAGGCTACACCTTC
>TRBV7-8|TRBJ1-6|.|.
CASSSRPGERYSPLHF
TGTGCCAGCAGCTCAAGGCCGGGGGAACGGTATTCACCCCTCCACTTT
>TRBV29-1|TRBJ1-4|.|.
CSGRGGDEKLFF
TGCAGCGGCAGGGGAGGGGATGAAAAACTGTTTTTT
>TRBV27|TRBJ1-1|.|.
CASSRGREAFF
TGTGCCAGCAGCCGCGGCCGGGAAGCTTTCTTT
>TRBV7-3|TRBJ2-3|once|TRBD2
CASSFSGGFTDTQYF
TGTGCCAGCAGCTTTAGCGGGGGGTTCACAGATACGCAGTATTTT
>TRBV24-1|TRBJ1-1|once|TRBD1
CATSDSQGAQSPEAFF
TGTGCCACCAGTGATTCCCAGGGGGCGCAAAGCCCTGAAGCTTTCTTT
>TRBV5-6|TRBJ1-6|.|.
CASSPDGNFRDSPLHF
TGTGCCAGCAGTCCGGACGGGAACTTCAGAGATTCACCCCTCCACTTT
>TRBV7-2|TRBJ1-4|.|TRBD1
CASSSDRGRINEKLFF
TGTGCCAGCAGCTCGGACAGGGGGCGGATCAATGAAAAACTGTTTTTT